The sequence of this T cell receptor (beta chain) was determined in a study of OX40 agonist ivuxolimab in advanced cancers. Study-level information: Patients received the agonistic anti-OX40 (CD134) antibody ivuxolimab. Six ivuxolimab dose levels, 0.01 to 10 mg/kg, were given intravenously every 2 weeks.

The method was immunoSEQ multiplex PCR; TCRdb's version includes in-frame clones alone and lacks a portion of them. The sample carries under 90,000 clones, roughly nine tenths recorded once. Broader study findings: Averaging showed that CD8+ T cells had more expanded clones than CD4+ did. CD4+ and CD8+ blood T cells expanded clonally by week 6 at 0.1 to 3.0 mg/kg.

This CDR3 contains 14 residues. Trimming took 8 bases from V and 0 from J, leaving 14 bases between them. Germline V gene data show CDR1 as SNHLY and CDR2 as FYNNEI. This clone was seen once. Its antigen is not identified. The chain joins TRBV2 to TRBJ2-7; D might be TRBD2 (6 bases). The input for sequencing was CD4+ or CD8+ T cells sorted from blood, taken in a trial of the OX40 agonist ivuxolimab. This receptor was taken from an adult with an advanced solid tumor such as melanoma, head and neck, liver or kidney cancer. Written as DNA, the CDR3 is TGTGCCAGCCCCAAGGTGGGAGGCTCCTACGAGCAGTACTTC. This codes for CASPKVGGSYEQYF.